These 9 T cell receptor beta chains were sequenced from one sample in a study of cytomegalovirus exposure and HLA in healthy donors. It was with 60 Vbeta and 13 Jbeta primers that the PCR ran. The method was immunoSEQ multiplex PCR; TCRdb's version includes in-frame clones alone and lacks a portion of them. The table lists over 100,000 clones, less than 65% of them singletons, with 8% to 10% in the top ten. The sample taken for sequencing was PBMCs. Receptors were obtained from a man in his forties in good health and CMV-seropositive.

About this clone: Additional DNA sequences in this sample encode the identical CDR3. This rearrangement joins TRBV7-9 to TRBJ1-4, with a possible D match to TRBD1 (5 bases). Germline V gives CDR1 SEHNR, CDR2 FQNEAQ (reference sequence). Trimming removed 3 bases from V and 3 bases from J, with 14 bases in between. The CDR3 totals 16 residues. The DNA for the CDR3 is TGTGCCAGCAGCTTCGGGCAGGGTGCAGCTAATGAAAAACTGTTTTTT. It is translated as CASSFGQGAANEKLFF.

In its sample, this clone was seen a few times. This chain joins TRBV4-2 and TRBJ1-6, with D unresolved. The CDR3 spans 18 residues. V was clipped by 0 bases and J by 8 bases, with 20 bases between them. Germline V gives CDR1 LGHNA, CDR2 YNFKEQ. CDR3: CASSQEGSGPAAYSPLHF. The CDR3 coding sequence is TGTGCCAGCAGCCAAGAAGGTTCTGGACCAGCGGCATATTCACCCCTCCACTTT.

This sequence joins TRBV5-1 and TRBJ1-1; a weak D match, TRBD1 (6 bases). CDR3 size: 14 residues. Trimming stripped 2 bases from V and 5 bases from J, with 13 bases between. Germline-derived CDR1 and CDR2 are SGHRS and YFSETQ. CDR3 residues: CASSLQGVSTEAFF. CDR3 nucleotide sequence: TGCGCCAGCAGCTTACAGGGAGTGTCTACTGAAGCTTTCTTT.

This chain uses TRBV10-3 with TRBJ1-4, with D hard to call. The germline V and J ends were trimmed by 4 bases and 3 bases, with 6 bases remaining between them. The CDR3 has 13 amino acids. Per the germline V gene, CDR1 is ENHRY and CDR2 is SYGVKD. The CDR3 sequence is CAISGQANEKLFF. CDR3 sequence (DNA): TGTGCCATCAGTGGGCAGGCTAATGAAAAACTGTTTTTT.

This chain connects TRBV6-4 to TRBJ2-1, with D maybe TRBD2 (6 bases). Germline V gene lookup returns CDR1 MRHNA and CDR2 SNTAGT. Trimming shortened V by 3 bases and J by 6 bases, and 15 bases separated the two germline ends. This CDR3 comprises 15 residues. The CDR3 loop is CASSEGSGLFNEQFF. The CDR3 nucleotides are TGTGCCAGCAGTGAAGGTAGCGGATTATTCAATGAGCAGTTCTTC.

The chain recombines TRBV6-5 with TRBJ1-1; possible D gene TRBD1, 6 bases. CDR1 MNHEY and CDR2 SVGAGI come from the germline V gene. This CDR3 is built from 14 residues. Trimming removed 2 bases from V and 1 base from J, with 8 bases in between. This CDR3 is CASSYQGTNTEAFF. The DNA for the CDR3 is TGTGCCAGCAGTTACCAGGGGACGAACACTGAAGCTTTCTTT.

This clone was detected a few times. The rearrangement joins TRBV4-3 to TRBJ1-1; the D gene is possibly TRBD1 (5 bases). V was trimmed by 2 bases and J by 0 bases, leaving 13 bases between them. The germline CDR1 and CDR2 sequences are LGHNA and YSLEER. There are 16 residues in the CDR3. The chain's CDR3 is CASSQIAGGLNTEAFF. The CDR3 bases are TGCGCCAGCAGCCAAATAGCGGGGGGTTTGAACACTGAAGCTTTCTTT.

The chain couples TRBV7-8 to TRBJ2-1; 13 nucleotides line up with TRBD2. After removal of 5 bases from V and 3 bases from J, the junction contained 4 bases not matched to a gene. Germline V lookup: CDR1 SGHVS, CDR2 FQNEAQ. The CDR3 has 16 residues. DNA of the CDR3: TGTGCCAGCAGCCCCCGGACTAGCGGGGGCTACAATGAGCAGTTCTTC. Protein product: CASSPRTSGGYNEQFF.

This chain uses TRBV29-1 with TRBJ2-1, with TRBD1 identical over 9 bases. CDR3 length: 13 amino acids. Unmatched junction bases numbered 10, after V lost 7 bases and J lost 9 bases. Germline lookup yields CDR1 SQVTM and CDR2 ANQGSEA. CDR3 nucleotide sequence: TGCAGCGCTTTATGGGACAGGGACACTGAGCAGTTCTTC. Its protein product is CSALWDRDTEQFF.